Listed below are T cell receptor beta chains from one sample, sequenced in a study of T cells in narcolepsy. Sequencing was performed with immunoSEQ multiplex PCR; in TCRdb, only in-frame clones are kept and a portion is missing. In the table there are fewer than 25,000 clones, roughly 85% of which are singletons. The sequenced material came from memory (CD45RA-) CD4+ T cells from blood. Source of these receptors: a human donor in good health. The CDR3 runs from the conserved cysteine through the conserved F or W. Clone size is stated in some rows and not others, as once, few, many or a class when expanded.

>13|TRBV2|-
CASSLKNQETQYF
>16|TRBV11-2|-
CASSPIRGSSYNEQFF
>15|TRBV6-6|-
CASSYSGATNEKLFF
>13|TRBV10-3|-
CAISDQGTDTQYF
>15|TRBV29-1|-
CSAAQAGAVASEQYF
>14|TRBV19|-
CASSISQKYNEQFF
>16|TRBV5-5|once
CASSSRQGAGNEKLFF
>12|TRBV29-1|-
CSVIGGFGELFF
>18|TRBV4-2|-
CASSQDKRVGGHNSPLHF
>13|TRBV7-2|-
CASRGQGAGGYTF
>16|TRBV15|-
CATSKLTGSSGNTIYF
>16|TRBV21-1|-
CASSNRTGRKRKGYTF
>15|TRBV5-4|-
CASSFGREVYNEQFF
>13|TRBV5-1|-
CASSYTPGQTKFF
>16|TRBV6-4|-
CATSGTGGPGANVLTF
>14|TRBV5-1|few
CASGGALSTDTQYF
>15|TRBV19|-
CASSTGDRLSYEQYF
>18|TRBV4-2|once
CASSQVSSGRSSYNEQFF
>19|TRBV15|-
CATSREEPPGLAGVREQYF
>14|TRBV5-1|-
CASSGTGRGDGYTF
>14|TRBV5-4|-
CASSSGQGEQPQHF
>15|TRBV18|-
CASSLGQHFNQPQHF
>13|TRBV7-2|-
CASSPGQGKGQYF
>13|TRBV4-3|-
CASSQGLYNEQFF
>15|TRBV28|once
CASSALAGGRDEQYF
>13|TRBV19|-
CASRVTGGNEQFF
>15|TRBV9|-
CASSVGGGRTYEQYF
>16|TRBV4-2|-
CASSDTSGSGTDTQYF
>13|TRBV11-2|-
CASSLVRDREAFF
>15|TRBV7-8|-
CASSSKRGDTDTQYF
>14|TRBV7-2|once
CASSPLTLTDTQYF
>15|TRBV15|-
CATSREASGRHEQFF
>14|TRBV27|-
CASSSSPGPYGYTF
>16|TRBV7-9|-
CASSLVVGGPSDTQYF
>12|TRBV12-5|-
CASGPSFPPLHF
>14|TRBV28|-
CASSSQGTSYEQYF